This T cell receptor (beta chain) came from a study of beta chain features in type 1 diabetes. Study-wide results and limits: All four CD4+ subsets from Type 1 diabetes patients carried moderately but significantly shorter TCRB CDR3s.

CD45RO/CCR7/CD25/CD127/CD95/CD27 separated CD4+ naive, central memory, regulatory and stem cell-like memory cells by sorting. This clone has just a few counts. What it binds is unknown. Expressed TCRB transcripts were sequenced because the entire RNA isolate underwent reverse transcription. Sequenced by immunoSEQ multiplex PCR; TCRdb stores in-frame clones only, minus some. The sample contains over 200,000 clones, approximately 10% of which appear only once. The sequence came from a man aged 25-45 years with type 1 diabetes. The sample was naive CD4+ T cells from blood.

DNA for the CDR3: TGCGCCAGCAGCCCGGACCCCGGTGGAGGGCCCGCGGGCTACACCTTC. Translating it yields CASSPDPGGGPAGYTF. This sequence joins TRBV5-1 and TRBJ1-2; D is unclear. Germline assignment: CDR1 SGHRS and CDR2 YFSETQ. V was trimmed by 4 bases and J by 8 bases, leaving 24 bases between them. The CDR3 extends over 16 amino acids.